Listed below are T cell receptor beta chains from one sample, sequenced in a study of blood T cells in healthy people across ages. TCRdb processed the 5' RACE reads anew with MiXCR; each CDR3 protein has one entry. The sample holds 1,500,000 or so distinct CDR3 sequences, 55% to 75% seen once. The specimen was blood. The receptors were sampled from a man aged 18 to 30 in good health. Both conserved end residues are part of each CDR3. D genes are given only for firm matches. Where a row states a size, it is once, few, many or the class of an expanded clone; other rows omit it.

TRBV21-1,.,.,TRBJ2-4,CASARDHRAPKNIQYF,TGTGCCAGCGCCCGAGATCACAGGGCTCCCAAAAACATTCAGTACTTC
TRBV3-1,.,.,TRBJ1-6,CASSQARGGNSPLHF,TGTGCCAGCAGCCAAGCCCGGGGCGGTAATTCACCCCTCCACTTT
TRBV6-2/TRBV6-3,TRBD1,.,TRBJ2-5,CASIGQGRSHGQYF,TGTGCCAGCATTGGACAGGGTCGGAGCCACGGGCAGTACTTC
TRBV25-1,.,.,TRBJ2-2,CASQQGNTGELFF,TGTGCCAGCCAACAGGGGAACACCGGGGAGCTGTTTTTT
TRBV6-2/TRBV6-3,.,.,TRBJ1-2,CASSYSLGTDNYGYTF,TGTGCCAGCAGTTACTCCCTGGGGACTGATAACTATGGCTACACCTTC
TRBV5-1,.,.,TRBJ2-7,CASSLVGSNYEQYF,TGCGCCAGCAGCTTGGTAGGGAGTAACTACGAGCAGTACTTC
TRBV4-2,.,once,TRBJ1-1,CASSYDTQGLNTEAFF,TGTGCCAGCAGTTACGATACGCAGGGCTTGAACACTGAAGCTTTCTTT
TRBV10-3,TRBD1,.,TRBJ2-1,CAISPGQRNNEQFF,TGTGCCATCAGTCCGGGACAGAGAAACAATGAGCAGTTCTTC
TRBV7-9,.,few,TRBJ1-2,CASSETVRYGYTF,TGTGCCAGCAGCGAAACAGTACGCTATGGCTACACCTTC
TRBV11-2,.,.,TRBJ2-1,CASSSLETYNEQFF,TGTGCCAGCAGCTCCCTGGAGACCTACAATGAGCAGTTCTTC
TRBV4-1,TRBD1,.,TRBJ1-2,CASSLEDRGAYGYTF,TGCGCCAGCAGCCTCGAGGACAGGGGGGCGTATGGCTACACCTTC
TRBV12-5,.,.,TRBJ2-5,CASASFDRGETQYF,TGTGCTAGTGCCTCGTTTGATCGCGGAGAGACCCAGTACTTC
TRBV7-9,TRBD1,few,TRBJ1-2,CASSRELGQANYGYTF,TGTGCCAGCAGCAGAGAATTGGGACAGGCAAACTATGGCTACACCTTC
TRBV25-1,.,.,TRBJ2-1,CASSELGLSNEQFF,TGTGCCAGCAGTGAATTGGGACTTTCAAATGAGCAGTTCTTC
TRBV25-1,.,.,TRBJ1-2,CATVANYGYTF,TGTGCCACCGTAGCTAACTATGGCTACACCTTC
TRBV12-3/TRBV12-4,TRBD2,few,TRBJ2-3,CASSSLWTSGGTDTQYF,TGTGCCAGCAGTTCTCTTTGGACTAGCGGGGGCACAGATACGCAGTATTTT
TRBV7-2,.,.,TRBJ1-2,CASSLGGGWDYGYTF,TGTGCCAGCAGCTTAGGGGGAGGGTGGGACTATGGCTACACCTTC
TRBV10-3,TRBD2,.,TRBJ2-1,CAIKSAGGQYNEQFF,TGTGCCATCAAATCGGCGGGAGGTCAGTACAATGAGCAGTTCTTC
TRBV2,TRBD1,few,TRBJ2-1,CASSEVTGAYNEQFF,TGTGCCAGCAGTGAAGTTACAGGGGCTTACAATGAGCAGTTCTTC
TRBV6-5,.,.,TRBJ2-1,CASSAVRVYNEQFF,TGTGCCAGCAGCGCCGTCAGGGTGTACAATGAGCAGTTCTTC
TRBV2,.,.,TRBJ1-2,CASRDVYYGYTF,TGTGCCAGCAGGGACGTGTACTATGGCTACACCTTC
TRBV10-3,TRBD2,.,TRBJ2-1,CAISELTSDYNEQFF,TGTGCCATCAGTGAGCTGACTAGCGACTACAATGAGCAGTTCTTC
TRBV6-2/TRBV6-3,.,few,TRBJ2-7,CASSDTQANEQYF,TGTGCCAGCAGTGACACCCAGGCCAATGAGCAGTACTTC
TRBV7-9,.,.,TRBJ2-5,CASSLIRDQETQYF,TGTGCCAGCAGCTTAATCCGGGACCAAGAGACCCAGTACTTC
TRBV6-2/TRBV6-3,TRBD1,.,TRBJ1-1,CASSLDRGRLLENTEAFF,TGTGCCAGCAGCTTGGACAGGGGGCGGCTGCTGGAGAACACTGAAGCTTTCTTT
TRBV2,.,.,TRBJ2-5,CASSEQYSEAETQYF,TGTGCCAGCAGTGAACAGTACAGCGAAGCGGAGACCCAGTACTTC
TRBV29-1,.,few,TRBJ2-1,CSVVPRGGEQFF,TGCAGCGTTGTCCCTAGGGGGGGTGAGCAGTTCTTC
TRBV29-1,TRBD2,.,TRBJ2-1,CILGGGNEQFF,TGCATCCTCGGGGGGGGGAATGAGCAGTTCTTC
TRBV4-2,.,.,TRBJ1-2,CASSQEEAGMEYGYTF,TGTGCCAGCAGCCAAGAGGAGGCAGGGATGGAGTATGGCTACACCTTC
TRBV5-5,TRBD2,.,TRBJ2-1,CASSVTSGGEQFF,TGTGCCAGCAGCGTCACTAGCGGGGGTGAGCAGTTCTTC
TRBV6-1,TRBD2,.,TRBJ2-1,CASTGGTSGVPFNEQFF,TGTGCCAGCACTGGGGGGACTAGCGGAGTCCCATTTAATGAGCAGTTCTTC
TRBV6-5,.,.,TRBJ2-1,CASSRLSYNEQFF,TGTGCCAGCAGTAGGCTCTCCTACAATGAGCAGTTCTTC
TRBV29-1,TRBD2,few,TRBJ2-2,CSVSGGTGELFF,TGCAGCGTTAGCGGGGGTACCGGGGAGCTGTTTTTT
TRBV29-1,.,few,TRBJ2-1,CSVASSAYNEQFF,TGCAGCGTTGCTAGCAGCGCCTACAATGAGCAGTTCTTC
TRBV4-1,.,.,TRBJ2-1,CASSLGTGMGNEQFF,TGCGCCAGCAGCCTTGGGACTGGCATGGGCAATGAGCAGTTCTTC
TRBV24-1,.,few,TRBJ2-3,CATFLPDLWVDTDTQYF,TGTGCCACCTTTTTACCTGACCTGTGGGTCGACACAGATACGCAGTATTTT
TRBV7-9,.,.,TRBJ1-4,CASSRAGGDEKLFF,TGTGCCAGCAGCCGCGCAGGTGGAGATGAAAAACTGTTTTTT
TRBV29-1,.,few,TRBJ2-3,CSVSWLSTDTQYF,TGCAGCGTTAGTTGGCTAAGCACAGATACGCAGTATTTT
TRBV10-3,.,.,TRBJ2-5,CAISGKQQGWETQYF,TGTGCCATCAGTGGGAAACAACAGGGTTGGGAGACCCAGTACTTC
TRBV20-1,.,.,TRBJ2-3,CSASGGGPTDTQYF,TGCAGTGCTAGCGGAGGGGGGCCCACAGATACGCAGTATTTT
TRBV11-2,.,.,TRBJ2-1,CASSLVSPNEQFF,TGTGCCAGCAGCTTAGTGAGCCCCAATGAGCAGTTCTTC
TRBV20-1,TRBD2,.,TRBJ2-7,CSAEDRLAGAGEQYF,TGCAGTGCTGAGGACAGACTAGCGGGAGCGGGCGAGCAGTACTTC
TRBV13,.,.,TRBJ2-5,CASSLRVEETQYF,TGTGCCAGCAGCTTACGTGTGGAAGAGACCCAGTACTTC
TRBV7-9,.,.,TRBJ2-3,CASSPYGGPTDTQYF,TGTGCCAGCAGCCCCTATGGAGGGCCCACAGATACGCAGTATTTT
TRBV2,.,.,TRBJ1-2,CASTNRPGDYGYTF,TGTGCCAGCACGAACAGGCCCGGGGACTATGGCTACACCTTC
TRBV7-9,.,.,TRBJ2-1,CASSLEGVMQFF,TGTGCCAGCAGCTTAGAAGGGGTAATGCAGTTCTTC
TRBV7-2,TRBD1,.,TRBJ1-1,CASRRQGAHGTEAFF,TGTGCCAGCAGGAGACAGGGGGCGCATGGAACTGAAGCTTTCTTT
TRBV6-1,TRBD1,.,TRBJ2-3,CASSASRGLSSDTQYF,TGTGCCAGCAGCGCATCAAGGGGGCTCTCGTCAGATACGCAGTATTTT
TRBV27,TRBD1,few,TRBJ1-2,CASRKGTGEGGSYGYTF,TGTGCCAGCAGAAAGGGGACAGGGGAAGGTGGGTCTTATGGCTACACCTTC
TRBV6-1,TRBD1,.,TRBJ2-3,CASSGDRHNADTQYF,TGTGCCAGCAGTGGGGACAGACACAACGCAGATACGCAGTATTTT
TRBV10-3,.,.,TRBJ2-3,CAISARESTDTQYF,TGTGCCATCAGTGCACGGGAGAGCACAGATACGCAGTATTTT
TRBV5-5,TRBD1,few,TRBJ2-3,CASSYGTGVRTQYF,TGTGCCAGCAGTTACGGGACAGGTGTCCGTACGCAGTATTTT
TRBV6-4,.,.,TRBJ1-1,CASSDSTGAFF,TGTGCCAGCAGTGACTCGACAGGAGCTTTCTTT
TRBV14,.,.,TRBJ1-2,CASSQDGQGTLHGYTF,TGTGCCAGCAGCCAAGATGGTCAGGGCACCCTGCATGGCTACACCTTC